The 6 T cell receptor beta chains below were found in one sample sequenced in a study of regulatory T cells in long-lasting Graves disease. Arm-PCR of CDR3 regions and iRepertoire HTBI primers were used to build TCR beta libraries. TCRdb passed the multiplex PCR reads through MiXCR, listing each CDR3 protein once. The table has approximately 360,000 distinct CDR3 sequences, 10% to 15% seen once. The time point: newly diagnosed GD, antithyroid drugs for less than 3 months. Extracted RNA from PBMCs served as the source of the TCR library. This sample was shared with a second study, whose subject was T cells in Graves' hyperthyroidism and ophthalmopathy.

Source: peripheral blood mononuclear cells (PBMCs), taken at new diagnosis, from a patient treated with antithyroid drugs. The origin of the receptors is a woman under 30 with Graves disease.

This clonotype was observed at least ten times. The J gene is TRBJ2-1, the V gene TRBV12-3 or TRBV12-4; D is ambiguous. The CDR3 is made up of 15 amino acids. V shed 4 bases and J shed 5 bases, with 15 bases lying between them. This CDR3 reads CASSYTLRRHNEQFF. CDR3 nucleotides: TGTGCCAGCAGTTATACCCTCCGACGGCACAATGAGCAGTTCTTC.

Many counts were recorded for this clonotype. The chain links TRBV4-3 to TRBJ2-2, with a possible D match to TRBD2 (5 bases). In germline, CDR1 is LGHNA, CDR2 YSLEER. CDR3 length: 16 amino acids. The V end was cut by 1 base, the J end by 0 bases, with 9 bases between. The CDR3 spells CASSQVPAANTGELFF. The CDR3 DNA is TGCGCCAGCAGCCAAGTACCAGCGGCGAACACCGGGGAGCTGTTTTTT.

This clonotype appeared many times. For the CDR3, the DNA is TGCAGTGCTATAAGGCGGCAAGAGACCCAGTACTTC. It specifies CSAIRRQETQYF. The chain uses TRBV20-1 and TRBJ2-5; D unclear. Per the germline V gene, CDR1 is DFQATT and CDR2 is SNEGSKA (reference sequence). This CDR3 spans 12 amino acids. V lost 4 bases and J lost 2, with 8 bases in between.

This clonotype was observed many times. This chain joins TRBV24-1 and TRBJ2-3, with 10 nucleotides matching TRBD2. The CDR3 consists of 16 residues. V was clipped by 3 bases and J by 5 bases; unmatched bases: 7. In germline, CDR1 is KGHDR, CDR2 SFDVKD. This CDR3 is CATSDRLAGDQDTQYF. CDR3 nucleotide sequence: TGTGCCACCAGTGATCGGCTAGCGGGAGATCAAGATACGCAGTATTTT.

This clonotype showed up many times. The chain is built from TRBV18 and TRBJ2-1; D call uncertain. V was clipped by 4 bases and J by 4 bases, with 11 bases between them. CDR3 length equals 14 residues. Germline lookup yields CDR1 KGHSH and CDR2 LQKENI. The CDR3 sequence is CASSLGTLYNEQFF. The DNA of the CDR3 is TGTGCCAGCTCACTCGGCACATTATACAATGAGCAGTTCTTC.

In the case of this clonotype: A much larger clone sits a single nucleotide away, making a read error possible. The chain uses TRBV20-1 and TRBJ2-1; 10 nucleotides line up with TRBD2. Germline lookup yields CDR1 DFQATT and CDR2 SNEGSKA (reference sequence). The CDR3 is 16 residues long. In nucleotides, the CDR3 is TGCAGTGCTAGAGTAGGACTAGCGGATTCCTCCAATGAGCAGTTCTTC. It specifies CSARVGLADSSNEQFF.